The clone carrying this TCR beta chain came up once. The target antigen is unknown. The data were produced by immunoSEQ multiplex PCR, yet TCRdb's version contains in-frame clones alone and is incomplete. The profile shows around 100,000 clones, roughly 87% of them singletons. These data are taken from a study of PD-L1 blockade in urothelial cancer. Whole-study findings and limits: TCR clonality was measured in pretreatment peripheral blood. Clonality below the median predicted better survival.

Noted time point: pretreatment peripheral blood. The V gene's germline CDR1 is SGHAT and CDR2 FQNNGV. V was clipped by 1 base and J by 3 bases, with 11 bases between them. The CDR3 spans 15 residues. This sample comprised PBMCs, obtained around atezolizumab (anti-PD-L1) treatment. The TCR comes from a man between 60 and 75 years old with urothelial cancer. The chain has TRBV11-2 and TRBJ2-3, with D perhaps TRBD1 (5 bases). The CDR3 reads CASSLVAGPTDTQYF. In nucleotides, the CDR3 is TGTGCCAGCAGCTTAGTTGCAGGGCCAACAGATACGCAGTATTTT.